Listed below are T cell receptor beta chains from one sample, sequenced in a study of monozygotic twins with inflammatory bowel disease. TCRdb re-called the 5' RACE reads; every CDR3 protein appears as one record, without DNA. This sample carries about 330,000 distinct CDR3 sequences, with approximately 2% going to the ten biggest clones. The sequenced material came from blood. The receptors derive from a human donor with ulcerative colitis or Crohn's disease, or a healthy co-twin of an affected twin (not recorded which). Both conserved end residues are part of each CDR3.

j_gene,len,v_gene,CDR3aa
TRBJ2-1,14,TRBV12-3/TRBV12-4,CASSLERSYNEQFF
TRBJ2-7,14,TRBV5-1,CASSLGDSNHEQYF
TRBJ2-5,15,TRBV15,CATSRDPGLGETQYF
TRBJ1-2,15,TRBV12-3/TRBV12-4,CASRPGTRGDYGYTF
TRBJ2-7,15,TRBV5-1,CASSLEGGRSYEQYF
TRBJ1-4,16,TRBV4-1,CASSPGALRTNEKLFF
TRBJ2-3,16,TRBV7-9,CASSSRLAASTDTQYF
TRBJ2-1,16,TRBV7-9,CASSRSAGDWDNEQFF
TRBJ2-7,14,TRBV15,CATSTASGFYEQYF
TRBJ1-1,15,TRBV10-3,CAISGLSRRRTEAFF
TRBJ2-7,13,TRBV29-1,CSVESGHLYEQYF
TRBJ2-2,15,TRBV9,CASSVRSVETGELFF
TRBJ2-2,13,TRBV6-2/TRBV6-3,CASTNLNTGELFF
TRBJ2-7,16,TRBV20-1,CSARIFLAGGFKEQYF
TRBJ2-3,15,TRBV20-1,CSARSTGDVPNTQYF
TRBJ2-7,16,TRBV5-1,CASSLEQGRSGYEQYF
TRBJ1-1,12,TRBV12-3/TRBV12-4,CASSLGPRGAFF
TRBJ2-1,14,TRBV27,CASSWGLSYNEQFF
TRBJ2-1,14,TRBV29-1,CSVGEGGWANEQFF
TRBJ2-1,16,TRBV3-1,CASSQGAGGSYNEQFF
TRBJ2-7,13,TRBV6-5,CASSPGTRSEQYF
TRBJ2-1,17,TRBV7-2,CASSLTSGGTHYNEQFF
TRBJ2-3,13,TRBV28,CASSRQGGITQYF
TRBJ1-1,13,TRBV12-3/TRBV12-4,CASTTTGPSEAFF
TRBJ2-7,13,TRBV4-3,CASSRDRGHEQYF
TRBJ2-7,11,TRBV6-1,CASSETTQQYF
TRBJ2-7,13,TRBV5-1,CASSTREGYEQYF
TRBJ2-7,13,TRBV4-1,CASSQEWDDEQYF
TRBJ2-2,15,TRBV12-3/TRBV12-4,CSSRARLAALPELFF
TRBJ2-3,14,TRBV27,CASTDGLAADTQYF
TRBJ2-7,14,TRBV2,CASSEFTERGEQYF
TRBJ1-2,13,TRBV4-1,CASSQVPSYGYTF
TRBJ2-5,11,TRBV29-1,CSVDLQETQYF
TRBJ1-5,18,TRBV28,CASSGRGRGGGSNQPQHF
TRBJ1-1,16,TRBV7-8,CASSAMRGRANTEAFF
TRBJ2-2,15,TRBV12-3/TRBV12-4,CASRFTGKGDGELFF
TRBJ2-4,13,TRBV7-9,CASSLAVRGIQYF
TRBJ2-4,14,TRBV11-2,CASSPISGQNIQYF
TRBJ1-5,15,TRBV19,CASSKQGVGNQPQHF
TRBJ2-2,15,TRBV11-2,CASSFGTSGDGELFF
TRBJ2-3,14,TRBV19,CASSRGGLGDTQYF
TRBJ2-3,14,TRBV5-1,CASSAGLVPDTQYF
TRBJ1-5,16,TRBV4-2,CASSQELSRANQPQHF
TRBJ1-4,13,TRBV5-1,CASSAGEREKLFF
TRBJ2-5,13,TRBV20-1,CSAPLLSKETQYF
TRBJ2-4,15,TRBV7-2,CASSLVVGGPNIQYF
TRBJ1-4,14,TRBV5-1,CASSLTGQLEKLFF
TRBJ1-2,15,TRBV6-5,CASSYGQGANYGYTF
TRBJ2-1,12,TRBV6-2/TRBV6-3,CASSYLTDEQFF
TRBJ2-7,14,TRBV19,CASSEGQAAYEQYF